This entry features one T cell receptor beta chain sequence. There are 16 residues in the CDR3. CDR1 and CDR2 (germline): MNHEY, SMNVEV (reference sequence). The V end lost 6 bases, the J end lost 2 bases, and 20 bases lay between the germline ends. This sample was included in a study of technical replicates of blood from a few donors. Some clones are missing from TCRdb's copy, which holds only in-frame ones; the method was immunoSEQ multiplex PCR. The sample holds 45,000 to 60,000 clones; about 96% are singletons and the top ten take about 0.39%. This receptor was taken from a human donor in good health. V gene TRBV27 combines with J gene TRBJ2-7, with D possibly TRBD2 on 6 matching bases. Sequences were obtained from T cells isolated from PBMCs. CDR3 nucleotides: TGTGCCAGCAGGCATCTACCGGGACTCCATGCCTACGAGCAGTACTTC. Translation: CASRHLPGLHAYEQYF.